The 23 T cell receptor beta chains below were found in one sample sequenced in a study of blood T cells in healthy people across ages. A J-beta primer mix and a sample-barcoded 5' primer were used in a second PCR of roughly 6 to 12 cycles. One entry per CDR3 protein results from TCRdb running MiXCR on the 5' RACE reads. The repertoire holds approximately 810,000 distinct CDR3 sequences, 29% seen once, with around 16% in the top ten. The material sequenced was blood. The receptors were sampled from a woman of 80 years or more in good health.

V gene TRBV7-2 combines with J gene TRBJ1-1, with 7 bases matching TRBD1. The V and J ends lost 9 bases and 5 bases, in that order; junction bases with no gene match: 9. The CDR3 is 13 amino acids. The germline V gene encodes CDR1 SGHTA and CDR2 FQGNSA. The CDR3 spells CASSVTGVTEAFF. For the CDR3, the DNA is TGTGCCAGTAGCGTTACAGGGGTTACTGAAGCTTTCTTT.

CDR3 DNA sequence: TGTGCCAGTAGACATAGCGGGGGCGATACGCAGTATTTT. It is translated as CASRHSGGDTQYF. The gene calls are TRBV19 and TRBJ2-3; TRBD2 aligns across 9 bases. Germline lookup yields CDR1 LNHDA and CDR2 SQIVND (reference sequence). The CDR3 is made up of 13 amino acids. Trimming at V came to 6 bases and at J to 6 bases, leaving 4 bases not matched to a gene.

This clonotype was recorded at least ten times. V usage is TRBV7-2 and J usage is TRBJ1-5, with 7 bases lining up with TRBD1. Germline CDR1 SGHTA, CDR2 FQGNSA. The V and J ends lost 5 bases and 4 bases, in that order; junction bases with no gene match: 11. The CDR3 is 16 amino acids. As DNA, the CDR3 is TGTGCCAGCAGCCCCTATTCAGGGGGTCCTAATCAGCCCCAGCATTTT. It yields the protein CASSPYSGGPNQPQHF.

For the CDR3, the DNA is TGTGCCGGCCGGACCAGCGGGGGTAACTACGAGCAGTACTTC. It specifies CAGRTSGGNYEQYF. The V gene is TRBV28, the J gene TRBJ2-7, with 8 bases identical to TRBD2. The CDR3 contains 14 residues. J lost 3 bases, V lost 11 bases, and 12 bases had no gene match. Germline V lookup: CDR1 MDHEN, CDR2 SYDVKM.

The gene calls are TRBV6-1 and TRBJ2-1; tentatively, D is TRBD1 or TRBD2 (5 bases each). CDR3 length equals 14 residues. Germline CDR1 reads MNHNS; CDR2 reads SASEGT. Trimming took 6 bases from V and 4 from J, leaving 13 bases between them. The DNA for the CDR3 is TGTGCCAGCAGGGGGCAGGAGGTATACAATGAGCAGTTCTTC. This gives the protein CASRGQEVYNEQFF.

The V and J genes are TRBV3-1 and TRBJ2-1; perhaps TRBD2 as D (6 bases). This CDR3 region has 15 residues. Germline loops: CDR1 LGHDT, CDR2 YNNKEL (reference sequence). Trimming removed 1 base from V and 9 bases from J, with 16 bases in between. CDR3 DNA: TGTGCCAGCAGCCAAGGCCAGCGGGTGGTCAGTGAGCAGTTCTTC. Its translation is CASSQGQRVVSEQFF.

The V and J genes are TRBV7-9 and TRBJ2-3; 8 bases fit TRBD2. This CDR3 contains 16 residues. In germline, CDR1 is SEHNR, CDR2 FQNEAQ (reference sequence). The V and J ends lost 5 bases and 2 bases, in that order; junction bases with no gene match: 9. CDR3 coding DNA: TGTGCCAGCAGCCCGGGGGGGCGGGTCGTCACAGATACGCAGTATTTT. Translation gives CASSPGGRVVTDTQYF.

As to this clonotype: A much larger clone sits a single nucleotide away, making a read error possible. The V call is TRBV12-3 or TRBV12-4, the J call TRBJ2-5; no firm D call. The CDR3 has 12 amino acids. The germline V and J ends were trimmed by 0 bases and 9 bases, with 8 bases remaining between them. This chain's CDR3 is CASSLALWAQYF. CDR3 nucleotide sequence: TGTGCCAGCAGTTTAGCGTTGTGGGCCCAGTACTTC.

This clonotype was seen many times. V gene TRBV20-1 combines with J gene TRBJ2-5; no definite D call. The germline CDR1 and CDR2 sequences are DFQATT and SNEGSKA (reference sequence). The CDR3 length is 15 residues. V lost 3 bases, J lost 1 base, and 15 bases lay in between. The CDR3 nucleotides read TGCAGTGCTAGCCCGGCGGAAAAGATCCAAGAGACCCAGTACTTC. This codes for CSASPAEKIQETQYF.

This clonotype was picked up many times. The chain is built from TRBV6-1 and TRBJ1-2; 10 positions match TRBD1. V trimming: 3 bases; J trimming: 2 bases; junction bases outside the gene matches: 6. The V gene's germline CDR1 is MNHNS and CDR2 SASEGT. The CDR3 runs to 16 residues. The CDR3 DNA is TGTGCCAGCAGTGAGTGGACAGGGGGTGCGAACTATGGCTACACCTTC. Translating gives CASSEWTGGANYGYTF.

Of note for this clonotype: A much larger clone is a single base away; this may be a read error. V is TRBV20-1 and J is TRBJ2-4, with 8 bases lining up with TRBD1. Matching the DNA end better, TRBJ2-5 makes the J call doubtful. The CDR3 sequence is 15 residues long. The germline gives CDR1 DFQATT, CDR2 SNEGSKA (reference sequence). Here the CDR3 DNA reads TGCAGTGCTACCGGCGGGGCAGGGGGCGGGGTGACCCAGTACTTC. As protein: CSATGGAGGGVTQYF.

This clonotype was found a few times. The rearrangement joins TRBV4-1 to TRBJ1-1, with D uncertain. The CDR3 length is 16 residues. The germline V gene encodes CDR1 MGHRA and CDR2 YSYEKL. V dropped 4 bases and J dropped 6 bases, with 21 bases sitting between them. This CDR3 is CASSRSASSPNAEAFF. CDR3 nucleotide sequence: TGCGCCAGCAGCCGAAGTGCCTCCAGCCCCAACGCTGAAGCTTTCTTT.

This clonotype showed up just a few times. The chain recombines TRBV7-2 with TRBJ1-3; possibly TRBD1 for D (5 bases). Per germline, CDR1 SGHTA and CDR2 FQGNSA. The CDR3 is 15 amino acids. V was clipped by 7 bases and J by 0 bases, with 13 bases between them. CDR3: CASTEGSSSGNTIYF. Written as DNA, the CDR3 is TGTGCCAGCACCGAGGGGTCGAGCTCTGGAAACACCATATATTTT.

On this clonotype itself: This may stem from a read error, because a much larger clone lies one nucleotide away. The V gene is TRBV6-5, the J gene TRBJ1-2, with a possible D match to TRBD1 (6 bases). Per germline, CDR1 MNHEY and CDR2 SVGAGI. The length of the CDR3 is 14 residues. CDR3 sequence: CPSSYSTTGYGYTF. The CDR3 DNA reads as TGTCCCAGCAGTTACTCGACGACAGGCTATGGCTACACCTTC.

The sample holds many counts of this clonotype. The V call is TRBV4-3, the J call TRBJ2-3; TRBD2 might be the D (5 bases). Trimming removed 3 bases from V and 4 bases from J, with 14 bases in between. This CDR3 contains 15 residues. Germline V lookup: CDR1 LGHNA, CDR2 YSLEER. CDR3 DNA: TGCGCCAGCAGCCAGGACTTTCCTGGCGCAGATACGCAGTATTTT. As protein: CASSQDFPGADTQYF.

The table lists this clonotype with many counts. The chain has TRBV6-2 or TRBV6-3 and TRBJ2-5; D call uncertain. The CDR3 extends over 12 amino acids. The V gene lost 7 bases and the J gene lost 5 bases, with 11 bases spanning the gap. The germline CDR1 and CDR2 sequences are MNHEY and SVGEGT. The CDR3 nucleotides are TGTGCCAGCACCTACTCCCACGAGACCCAGTACTTC. This codes for CASTYSHETQYF.

This clonotype was seen at least ten times. The rearrangement joins TRBV29-1 to TRBJ1-2, with 7 bases identical to TRBD1. The V gene end was trimmed by 7 bases and the J gene end by 1 base; junction bases not matched to a gene: 6. The CDR3 has 13 residues. Germline CDR1 and CDR2: SQVTM and ANQGSEA. The CDR3 nucleotides read TGCAGCGCGCCGACAGGGAATAACTATGGCTACACCTTC. Encoded protein: CSAPTGNNYGYTF.

This clonotype was recorded at least ten times. The chain has TRBV6-2 or TRBV6-3 and TRBJ1-5, with TRBD1 as a possible D gene (5 bases). Germline loops: CDR1 MNHEY, CDR2 SVGEGT. V lost 1 base and J lost 1, with 11 bases in between. CDR3 length: 16 amino acids. The CDR3 is CASSYFGGASNQPQHF. DNA for the CDR3: TGTGCCAGCAGTTACTTCGGAGGGGCAAGCAATCAGCCCCAGCATTTT.

The sample holds many counts of this clonotype. The chain couples TRBV24-1 to TRBJ2-1, with 7 positions matching TRBD2. CDR1 and CDR2 (germline): KGHDR, SFDVKD. CDR3 length equals 16 residues. After removal of 2 bases from V and 0 bases from J, the junction contained 3 bases not matched to a gene. CDR3 DNA sequence: TGTGCCACCAGTGATTGGGAGGGGAGCTCCTACAATGAGCAGTTCTTC. This sequence encodes CATSDWEGSSYNEQFF.

The chain couples TRBV27 to TRBJ1-4; 10 nucleotides match TRBD1. Unmatched junction bases numbered 5, after V lost 6 bases and J lost 10 bases. This CDR3 has 13 residues. Germline V gene lookup returns CDR1 MNHEY and CDR2 SMNVEV (reference sequence). The CDR3: CASSRQGAGKLFF. The CDR3 DNA reads TGTGCCAGCAGCCGACAGGGGGCCGGAAAACTGTTTTTT.

Remarks on this clonotype: A much more abundant neighbour one base away suggests this may be a read error. This rearrangement joins TRBV4-1 to TRBJ1-5; D uncertain. This CDR3 is 14 amino acids long. The germline V gene has CDR1 MGHRA and CDR2 YSYEKL. CDR3 sequence reads: CASSQDAVNPPQHF. In DNA, the CDR3 is TGCGCCAGCAGCCAAGATGCAGTCAATCCGCCCCAGCATTTT.

This clonotype was detected many times. The J gene is TRBJ2-3, the V gene TRBV14, with D perhaps being TRBD1 or TRBD2 (5 bases each). Trimming cost V 4 bases and J 1 base, with 15 bases left between them. Germline V gene data show CDR1 as SGHDN and CDR2 as FVKESK. CDR3 length equals 16 residues. In DNA, the CDR3 is TGTGCCAGCAGCCCTTTCCCGGGGCAACGCACAGATACGCAGTATTTT. As protein: CASSPFPGQRTDTQYF.

This clonotype was picked up many times. The chain employs TRBV27 and TRBJ2-7, with 9 positions matching TRBD1. CDR3 size: 17 residues. Germline values: CDR1 MNHEY, CDR2 SMNVEV (reference sequence). The V segment lost 0 bases and the J segment 3 bases; nucleotides outside the gene matches: 9. CDR3: CASSLSSAGQGSYEQYF. The DNA for the CDR3 is TGTGCCAGCAGTTTATCTTCCGCGGGACAGGGCAGCTACGAGCAGTACTTC.